What follows is one T cell receptor beta chain and its context. The clone's antigen remains unknown. Base qualities are not provided; no much larger clone lies one nucleotide away. This record comes from a study of TIL therapy for anti-PD-1-resistant metastatic lung cancer (dated by TCRdb to the early 2020s). In the study overall: Tumors were harvested before any PD-1/PD-L1 blockade; patients then received nivolumab, and those progressing received lymphodepletion, expanded TIL infusion and IL-2. Enrolled patients had a median age of roughly 54 years (range about 35-80) and a median tumor PD-L1 proportion score of less than 7%. The cohort was predominantly lung adenocarcinoma, with several EGFR-mutant and two ALK-rearranged tumors, and half of patients were current or former smokers. A median non-synonymous tumor mutation burden of approximately 1.4 mutations per megabase was determined across the cohort by whole-exome sequencing. Clonotypes were tracked across tumor, expanded TIL product and serial blood samples by T cell receptor beta sequencing of tumor and peripheral blood.

What the authors observed across the whole study: The study protocol defined all tumor marker inferences as exploratory. The cohort was highly selected, including more treatment-naive, never-smoker and oncogene-addicted patients than is typical, which limits generalizability. The baseline peripheral repertoire was partially replaced by infused TIL clonotypes, which then decayed over months, and persistence showed no apparent association with response.

CDR1 LGHNA and CDR2 YSLEER were looked up in the germline V gene. The CDR3 goes from the cysteine to the phenylalanine over 15 residues. Solely the CDR3 DNA is kept, with 45 bases framed from the first base. From V the trimming removes 4 bases and from J it removes 3 bases, while the gene matches leave 8 bases of the junction unaccounted for. What this sample's time point label stands for: pre-treatment sample, taken before nivolumab and TIL therapy. Adults with stage 4 NSCLC were enrolled in a dual-center phase I trial from late 2017 to January 2020. Samples came from a single-arm, open-label phase I trial of tumor-infiltrating lymphocyte therapy with nivolumab in advanced non-small cell lung cancer. Blood mononuclear cells from EDTA tubes were isolated by Ficoll gradient, snap-frozen as pellets, and DNA was extracted with a Qiagen mini-prep kit. TCR beta CDR3 regions were amplified from genomic DNA with the immunoSEQ v3 hsTCRB kit using bias-controlled multiplex PCR. An Illumina NextSeq 500 was used to sequence the TCR libraries, reaching around 1.8 million read pairs at survey level or about 4.5-6 million at deep level. As for the authors' bioinformatics: Clonality was reported by immunoSEQ Analyzer software, which also assigned V, D and J genes and filtered out non-productive sequences. Repertoires of infused TIL and blood were compared using productive Simpson clonality and the Morisita overlap index of productive TRB rearrangements. The absolute count of a clonotype in blood was estimated by multiplying the lymphocyte count by the CD3+ fraction and by the productive frequency of the clone. Not all clones reach the TCRdb copy of this immuneACCESS table, which keeps in-frame sequences only. Checked studies attribute under half of the gap to unresolved V genes and leave the rest unexplained. For V, J and clone size, that table is used; D and trimming come from the DNA. Within this sample are 50,000 to 60,000 clones, with roughly four fifths of them counted one time only. The biggest ten clones account for just under 3% of the sample.

This clonotype originated in a person between 30 and 79 years old with non-small cell lung cancer. Recombination connected TRBV4-3 to TRBJ2-7; 8 central bases correspond to TRBD1. This material consisted of blood, taken at baseline. The DNA reads TGCGCCAGCAGCCCCGCGGCAGGGGGCAACTACGAGCAGTACTTC. Its translation is CASSPAAGGNYEQYF.